What follows are 17 T cell receptor beta chains derived from one specimen sequenced in a study of blood T cells in healthy people across ages (dated by TCRdb to about 2015). The library came from 5' RACE. These reads were obtained on an Illumina HiSeq 2500. A second roughly 6 to 11 cycle PCR used a sample-barcoded 5' primer and a J-beta primer mix. TCRdb trimmed public reads at Q25 via fastp, called clones via MiXCR and kept in-frame beta chains. Each entry merges the rows of one CDR3 protein and shows their most common DNA and genes. Within this sample are hundreds of thousands of distinct CDR3 sequences, with about 48% of them counted one time only. The ten largest clones add up to approximately 40% of the sample. The source material was blood. The receptors were sampled from a man older than 75 in good health.

This clonotype appeared a few times. The CDR3 sequence is CASSRGNSEQYF. CDR3 coding DNA: TGTGCCAGCAGCCGTGGTAACAGCGAGCAGTACTTC. The chain employs TRBV28 and TRBJ2-7; D call uncertain. The length of the CDR3 is 12 residues. CDR1 is MDHEN, CDR2 SYDVKM, per germline. Trimming removed 6 bases from V and 6 bases from J, with 12 bases in between.

The chain uses TRBV20-1 and TRBJ2-7, with D possibly matching TRBD1 (6 bases). CDR3 size: 14 residues. CDR1 is DFQATT and CDR2 is SNEGSKA in the germline V gene (reference sequence). Trimming shortened V by 2 bases and J by 4 bases, and 15 bases separated the two germline ends. The CDR3 DNA is TGCAGTGCTAGATGGGACACGCTAGGGTACGAGCAGTACTTC. Its protein is CSARWDTLGYEQYF.

The chain is built from TRBV3-1 and TRBJ2-4; D remains ambiguous. CDR3 length equals 16 residues. V dropped 1 base and J dropped 1 base, with 11 bases sitting between them. From germline, CDR1 is LGHDT and CDR2 YNNKEL (reference sequence). Here the CDR3 reads CASSQVDGPAKNIQYF. DNA for the CDR3: TGTGCCAGCAGCCAAGTAGACGGCCCGGCCAAAAACATTCAGTACTTC.

V usage is TRBV15 and J usage is TRBJ1-5, with 9 bases fitting TRBD1. The CDR3 sequence is 14 residues long. CDR1 LNHNV and CDR2 YYDKDF come from the germline V gene (reference sequence). Trimming took 3 bases from V and 5 from J; bases not matched to a gene: 2. This chain's CDR3 is CATSSTGGHQPQHF. The CDR3 region has the DNA TGTGCCACCAGCAGCACAGGGGGCCATCAGCCCCAGCATTTT.

The CDR3 here is CATSDPRDRDRYAYF. DNA of the CDR3: TGTGCCACCAGTGATCCCCGGGACAGGGACAGATACGCGTATTTT. This chain links TRBV24-1 with TRBJ2-3; 9 bases map to TRBD1. Germline CDR1 KGHDR, CDR2 SFDVKD. V shed 3 bases, J shed 14 bases, and the junction held 14 bases outside the gene matches. CDR3 length: 15 amino acids.

The chain couples TRBV5-5 to TRBJ1-2; tentative D call: TRBD1 (5 bases). V was pared by 0 bases and J by 6 bases, with 12 bases between. This CDR3 has 14 amino acids. Germline V gene lookup returns CDR1 SGHKS and CDR2 YYEKEE (reference sequence). In nucleotides, the CDR3 is TGTGCCAGCAGCTTGGTGCAGGGAATCAATGGCTACACCTTC. Translating it yields CASSLVQGINGYTF.

This clonotype was recorded a few times. This rearrangement joins TRBV29-1 to TRBJ2-1, with 7 bases that match TRBD2. This CDR3 region has 14 residues. CDR1 and CDR2 from the germline V gene are SQVTM and ANQGSEA. V was pared by 4 bases and J by 7 bases, with 10 bases of the junction left unmatched. The CDR3 reads CSVGGAGAWNEQFF. Here the CDR3 DNA reads TGCAGCGTTGGAGGGGCGGGAGCTTGGAATGAGCAGTTCTTC.

The J gene is TRBJ2-1, the V gene TRBV3-1; D perhaps matches TRBD2 (5 bases). This CDR3 has 12 amino acids. Germline lookup yields CDR1 LGHDT and CDR2 YNNKEL (reference sequence). The V end lost 3 bases, the J end lost 8 bases, and 8 bases lay between the germline ends. The CDR3 reads CASSHFGDEQFF. CDR3 DNA: TGTGCCAGCAGCCATTTCGGGGATGAGCAGTTCTTC.

The gene calls are TRBV28 and TRBJ2-7, with a weak D call TRBD2 (6 bases). This CDR3 is 14 amino acids long. The V end lost 9 bases, the J end lost 3 bases, and 18 bases lay between the germline ends. The V gene's germline CDR1 is MDHEN and CDR2 SYDVKM. The CDR3 coding sequence is TGTGCCAGTGTTAGAAGCTTGGGGGGCTACGAGCAGTACTTC. Translated, it gives CASVRSLGGYEQYF.

The table lists this clonotype with many counts. This chain connects TRBV10-3 to TRBJ2-1; the D is unclear. Germline CDR1 and CDR2: ENHRY and SYGVKD. Trimming removed 10 bases from V and 1 base from J, with 11 bases in between. This CDR3 comprises 13 residues. The CDR3 nucleotides read TGTGCCACCGAAGGAGAGTCCTACAATGAGCAGTTCTTC. Amino acid sequence: CATEGESYNEQFF.

The V and J genes are TRBV2 and TRBJ1-5; D is perhaps TRBD1 (6 bases). Germline lookup yields CDR1 SNHLY and CDR2 FYNNEI. The ends were cut back, 4 bases at V and 5 bases at J, with 24 bases in the middle. The CDR3 has 18 amino acids. The CDR3 region is CASSVLGFGQREDQPQHF. The CDR3 DNA reads as TGTGCCAGCAGTGTTTTAGGTTTCGGACAGCGGGAAGATCAGCCCCAGCATTTT.

J is TRBJ2-1 and V is TRBV9; 8 bases line up with TRBD2. With 2 bases clipped from V and 3 bases from J, the junction kept 4 bases outside the gene matches. The CDR3 extends over 15 amino acids. Per germline, CDR1 SGDLS and CDR2 YYNGEE. In nucleotides, the CDR3 is TGTGCCAGCAGCGTTGAGGCGGGAGGCTACAATGAGCAGTTCTTC. This codes for CASSVEAGGYNEQFF.

The CDR3 sequence: CASSSFTRNTEAFF. The CDR3 DNA follows: TGTGCCAGCAGCTCCTTCACCAGGAACACTGAAGCTTTCTTT. This chain uses TRBV13 with TRBJ1-1; D is uncertain. The V gene's germline CDR1 is PRHDT and CDR2 FYEKMQ (reference sequence). The CDR3 sequence is 14 residues long. Trimming took off 4 bases at V and 1 base at J, with 10 bases between the two ends.

The gene calls are TRBV27 and TRBJ1-1, with D hard to call. The germline gives CDR1 MNHEY, CDR2 SMNVEV (reference sequence). There are 13 residues in the CDR3. Deletions cut 9 bases from V and 1 base from J, with 12 bases between. CDR3 in DNA: TGTGCCAGTCACCGTGGATGGAACACTGAAGCTTTCTTT. Its translation: CASHRGWNTEAFF.

The chain combines TRBV6-5 with TRBJ2-3; the D gene could be TRBD1 or TRBD2 (5 bases each). CDR3 length: 14 residues. Germline CDR1 reads MNHEY; CDR2 reads SVGAGI. V was shortened by 6 bases and J by 4 bases, with 14 bases between the two germline ends. The DNA of the CDR3 is TGTGCCAGCAGCGCATCCCCGGGACCAGATACGCAGTATTTT. It translates to CASSASPGPDTQYF.

The DNA for the CDR3 is TGTGCCACGGTAGCGAGGGGCGGTAAGGATGAGCAGTTCTTC. Its translation: CATVARGGKDEQFF. The J gene is TRBJ2-1, the V gene TRBV10-3; D possibly matches TRBD1 or TRBD2 (5 bases each). CDR3 length equals 14 residues. The V and J ends lost 10 bases and 8 bases respectively, with 21 bases between them. Germline V gene lookup returns CDR1 ENHRY and CDR2 SYGVKD.

DNA for the CDR3: TGTGCCAGCAGTTACCCCAGAGGTAGCGGGAGGGCCACTGAGCAGTTCTTC. Translated, it gives CASSYPRGSGRATEQFF. The J gene is TRBJ2-1, the V gene TRBV6-5; 11 bases are shared with TRBD2. Germline trimming cut 2 bases from V and 9 bases from J; bases unmatched to any gene: 12. Germline V gene lookup returns CDR1 MNHEY and CDR2 SVGAGI. The CDR3 sequence is 17 residues long.